The next 27 T cell receptor beta chains were all read from a single sample in a study of blood T cell repertoires in COVID-19. Assay used: immunoSEQ multiplex PCR; TCRdb lists only in-frame clones, some missing. The data contain about 200,000 clones, roughly 85% of them singletons. Sequencing used peripheral blood. All receptors derive from a woman between 70 and 85 years old with COVID-19, enrolled during active disease.

V is TRBV6-2 or TRBV6-3 and J is TRBJ1-1; 7 nucleotides line up with TRBD1. The CDR3 runs 15 residues. With V trimmed by 5 bases and J by 6 bases, 12 bases remained unmatched. Germline CDR1 is MNHEY and CDR2 is SVGEGT. Here the CDR3 reads CASSTRQGLAPEAFF. CDR3 bases: TGTGCCAGCAGTACCCGACAGGGCCTTGCCCCTGAAGCTTTCTTT.

The chain uses TRBV29-1 and TRBJ2-1, with D perhaps matching TRBD1 (6 bases). This CDR3 comprises 11 residues. The V gene lost 7 bases and the J gene lost 16 bases, with 20 bases spanning the gap. In germline, CDR1 is SQVTM, CDR2 ANQGSEA. The CDR3 sequence: CSAQQDRLCFF. CDR3 nucleotide sequence: TGCAGCGCCCAGCAAGACAGGTTGTGTTTCTTC.

CDR3 protein: CSVSLGVQETQYF. The DNA of the CDR3 is TGCAGCGTTTCACTCGGGGTTCAAGAGACCCAGTACTTC. The chain links TRBV29-1 to TRBJ2-5, with D tentatively TRBD2 (5 bases). The CDR3 has 13 residues. Germline values: CDR1 SQVTM, CDR2 ANQGSEA. V was clipped by 5 bases and J by 2 bases, with 12 bases between them.

The chain carries TRBV4-1 and TRBJ2-3, with 7 bases that match TRBD1. The CDR3 loop spans 19 amino acids. After removal of 5 bases from V and 0 bases from J, the junction contained 17 bases not matched to a gene. The germline CDR1 and CDR2 sequences are MGHRA and YSYEKL. The CDR3 region is CASSSYPGQPFFSTDTQYF. DNA for the CDR3: TGCGCCAGCAGCTCCTATCCGGGACAGCCGTTCTTTAGCACAGATACGCAGTATTTT.

The chain carries TRBV5-1 and TRBJ2-2; 8 bases agree with TRBD1. V dropped 7 bases and J dropped 4; count of bases not matched to a gene: 9. The germline CDR1 and CDR2 sequences are SGHRS and YFSETQ. The length of the CDR3 is 15 residues. In nucleotides, the CDR3 is TGCGCCAGCGAAACCAGGGGGCTCGGCACCGGGGAGCTGTTTTTT. Translating it yields CASETRGLGTGELFF.

The chain joins TRBV5-1 to TRBJ1-1; TRBD1 might be the D (6 bases). Trimming took off 0 bases at V and 6 bases at J, with 12 bases between the two ends. CDR1 is SGHRS and CDR2 is YFSETQ in the germline V gene. The CDR3 is 14 amino acids. For the CDR3, the DNA is TGCGCCAGCAGCTTGGTACTAGGGGGGGCTGAAGCTTTCTTT. Its protein product is CASSLVLGGAEAFF.

The chain carries TRBV9 and TRBJ2-3; possible D gene TRBD2, 5 bases. Germline V gene sequence: CDR1 SGDLS, CDR2 YYNGEE. The length of the CDR3 is 14 residues. V dropped 2 bases and J dropped 5 bases, with 12 bases sitting between them. The DNA for the CDR3 is TGTGCCAGCAGCGTTTCGGTAGAGGGAGATACGCAGTATTTT. Protein: CASSVSVEGDTQYF.

The J gene is TRBJ1-2, the V gene TRBV5-4; tentatively, D is TRBD1 (5 bases). The CDR3 loop spans 14 amino acids. V lost 0 bases and J lost 6, with 12 bases in between. The germline CDR1 and CDR2 sequences are SGHNT and YYREEE (reference sequence). The CDR3 region is CASSLGYQQDGYTF. Written as DNA, the CDR3 is TGTGCCAGCAGCTTGGGTTACCAACAGGATGGCTACACCTTC.

This clone has only a few counts. J is TRBJ1-1 and V is TRBV11-3; possibly TRBD1 for D (5 bases). Per germline, CDR1 SGHNT and CDR2 YENEEA. The V end was cut by 6 bases, the J end by 0 bases, with 23 bases between. The CDR3 runs 18 residues. CDR3 loop: CASRGLGYGGRMNTEAFF. Here the CDR3 DNA reads TGTGCCAGCAGGGGACTGGGGTACGGGGGGAGGATGAACACTGAAGCTTTCTTT.

This clone was detected once. The chain employs TRBV11-3 and TRBJ2-5, with 11 nucleotides matching TRBD2. V trimming: 2 bases; J trimming: 4 bases; junction bases outside the gene matches: 6. The germline V gene encodes CDR1 SGHNT and CDR2 YENEEA. The CDR3 extends over 16 amino acids. In DNA, the CDR3 is TGTGCCAGCAGCTTAACTAGCGGGAGTGAGGGAGAGACCCAGTACTTC. Translated, it gives CASSLTSGSEGETQYF.

This clone has more than one count but fewer than ten. The rearrangement links TRBV19 to TRBJ1-1; D might be TRBD1 (6 bases). V dropped 1 base and J dropped 4 bases, with 13 bases sitting between them. Germline lookup yields CDR1 LNHDA and CDR2 SQIVND (reference sequence). The CDR3 length is 15 residues. The CDR3 DNA sequence: TGTGCCAGTAGTATAGTTGGTAGGGGGAGCACTGAAGCTTTCTTT. It encodes CASSIVGRGSTEAFF. Full variable domain (outside the CDR3, taken from reference TRBV19 and TRBJ1-1): DGGITQSPKYLFRKEGQNVTLSCEQNLNHDAMYWYRQDPGQGLRLIYYSQIVNDFQKGDIAEGYSVSREKKESFPLTVTSAQKNPTAFYLCASSIVGRGSTEAFFGQGTRLTVV.

This clone was seen a few times. This chain connects TRBV9 to TRBJ1-2; tentative D call: TRBD1 (5 bases). The V gene's germline CDR1 is SGDLS and CDR2 YYNGEE. Between the trimmed V and J ends, which lost 0 bases and 4 bases, there was a span of 16 bases. CDR3 size: 16 residues. CDR3 in DNA: TGTGCCAGCAGCGTAGACCCGTTAACAGGTGCCTATGGCTACACCTTC. The encoded protein is CASSVDPLTGAYGYTF.

J is TRBJ2-5 and V is TRBV7-2; TRBD2 is a possible D gene (5 bases). Germline CDR1 is SGHTA and CDR2 is FQGNSA. The CDR3 consists of 13 residues. The ends were cut back, 5 bases at V and 5 bases at J, with 12 bases in the middle. In DNA form, the CDR3 reads TGTGCCAGCAGCATACGGACTCGGGAGACCCAGTACTTC. This codes for CASSIRTRETQYF.

The chain uses TRBV5-4 and TRBJ2-3, with 7 bases lining up with TRBD1. The germline CDR1 and CDR2 sequences are SGHNT and YYREEE (reference sequence). The CDR3 is 16 amino acids. The J segment lost 1 base and the V segment lost 2 bases, leaving 7 bases of the junction unmatched. The CDR3 sequence is CASSLQTGFGTDTQYF. CDR3 coding DNA: TGTGCCAGCAGCTTACAGACAGGGTTCGGCACAGATACGCAGTATTTT.

The chain combines TRBV11-3 with TRBJ2-3; TRBD1 matches at 7 bases. This CDR3 spans 15 amino acids. The germline V gene encodes CDR1 SGHNT and CDR2 YENEEA. V shed 5 bases and J 1 base; nucleotides not matched to a gene: 6. CDR3 protein: CASSTRQGGTDTQYF. The CDR3 nucleotides are TGTGCCAGCAGCACCCGACAGGGCGGCACAGATACGCAGTATTTT.

Only a few counts were recorded for this clone. The chain carries TRBV6-2 or TRBV6-3 and TRBJ1-5; 10 bases map to TRBD1. V was pared by 4 bases and J by 3 bases, with 12 bases of the junction left unmatched. The CDR3 has 18 residues. Germline lookup yields CDR1 MNHEY and CDR2 SVGEGT. This CDR3 is CASSFATYGTGDNQPQHF. For the CDR3, the DNA is TGTGCCAGCAGTTTCGCCACCTACGGGACAGGGGACAATCAGCCCCAGCATTTT.

This clone was counted a few times. The chain joins TRBV12-5 to TRBJ2-1, with TRBD2 identical over 7 bases. This CDR3 has 12 residues. The germline V gene has CDR1 LGHNT and CDR2 FRNRAP. V lost 1 base, J lost 12 bases, and 3 bases stayed unmatched. Here the CDR3 reads CASGLGTRGQFF. DNA for the CDR3: TGTGCTAGTGGTTTGGGGACTAGGGGGCAGTTCTTC.

This chain uses TRBV24-1 with TRBJ1-1, with D possibly TRBD1 on 5 matching bases. V dropped 10 bases and J dropped 8 bases, with 13 bases sitting between them. Germline V CDR1 and CDR2: KGHDR, SFDVKD. The CDR3 runs 11 residues. In nucleotides, the CDR3 is TGTGCCACGAGTTACAGGCCCGAAGCTTTCTTT. Its protein product is CATSYRPEAFF.

CDR3 region: CASSDGGQGVRETQYF. The CDR3 DNA reads as TGTGCCAGCAGTGACGGGGGACAGGGGGTGAGAGAGACCCAGTACTTC. This chain links TRBV2 with TRBJ2-5; 11 bases agree with TRBD1. Trimming took 3 bases from V and 4 from J; bases not matched to a gene: 7. The CDR3 runs to 16 residues. CDR1 and CDR2 from the germline V gene are SNHLY and FYNNEI.

The V gene is TRBV7-3, the J gene TRBJ1-1; D is unclear. Per the germline V gene, CDR1 is SGHTA and CDR2 is FQGTGA. The ends were cut back, 5 bases at V and 5 bases at J, with 21 bases in the middle. The CDR3 runs to 16 residues. In DNA form, the CDR3 reads TGTGCCAGCAGCCCCGAACCCTTTTCTTCAGCGACTGAAGCTTTCTTT. Translated: CASSPEPFSSATEAFF.

This clone was counted once. The DNA of the CDR3 is TGTGCCAGTAGTCAAAGCGTACAGGGCATCTCTGGAAACACCATATATTTT. Translating it yields CASSQSVQGISGNTIYF. The chain combines TRBV19 with TRBJ1-3, with D perhaps matching TRBD1 (6 bases). Germline V gene sequence: CDR1 LNHDA, CDR2 SQIVND (reference sequence). The CDR3 spans 17 residues. V shed 5 bases and J shed 0 bases, with 17 bases lying between them.

The sample holds a few counts of this clone. The chain combines TRBV15 with TRBJ1-5, with D perhaps matching TRBD1 (6 bases). This CDR3 spans 14 amino acids. Per germline, CDR1 LNHNV and CDR2 YYDKDF (reference sequence). Trimming left V 6 bases short and J 5 bases short, with 14 bases between. The CDR3 region has the DNA TGTGCCACCAGGGAACAGGGAGGGGATCAGCCCCAGCATTTT. It yields the protein CATREQGGDQPQHF.

The rearrangement links TRBV29-1 to TRBJ1-1, with D perhaps TRBD1 (5 bases). V was shortened by 6 bases and J by 3 bases, with 14 bases between the two germline ends. The CDR3 contains 13 residues. Per the germline V gene, CDR1 is SQVTM and CDR2 is ANQGSEA. As DNA, the CDR3 is TGCAGCGTCGCTTCCGGAGGGGACACTGAAGCTTTCTTT. It translates to CSVASGGDTEAFF.

This clone has just one count. The V and J genes are TRBV5-6 and TRBJ1-2; D not resolved. CDR3 length: 12 amino acids. The V end was cut by 0 bases, the J end by 6 bases, with 6 bases between. CDR1 and CDR2 from the germline V gene are SGHDT and YYEEEE. Here the CDR3 reads CASSLEQDGYTF. The CDR3 DNA sequence: TGTGCCAGCAGCTTGGAGCAAGATGGCTACACCTTC.

The V call is TRBV3-1 (or the pseudogene TRBV3-2), the J call TRBJ2-3; D is possibly TRBD2 (6 bases). The CDR3 is 17 residues long. V was clipped by 4 bases and J by 2 bases, with 19 bases between them. The germline CDR1 and CDR2 sequences are LGHDT and YNNKEL (reference sequence). This CDR3 is CASSPSVGDFHTDTQYF. CDR3 in DNA: TGTGCCAGCAGCCCCTCAGTAGGGGACTTCCACACAGATACGCAGTATTTT.

This chain links TRBV11-1 with TRBJ2-3; D might be TRBD1 (6 bases). Between the trimmed V and J ends, which lost 1 base and 3 bases, there was a span of 14 bases. The CDR3 runs to 16 residues. Looked up from germline, CDR1 is SGHAT and CDR2 is FQDESV (reference sequence). The CDR3 DNA sequence: TGTGCCAGCAGCTTAGGAGGGGGTTATTCGACAGATACGCAGTATTTT. It is translated as CASSLGGGYSTDTQYF.

This chain links TRBV18 with TRBJ1-1; 7 bases align to TRBD1. The CDR3 is made up of 15 amino acids. Trimming took 6 bases from V and 4 from J; bases not matched to a gene: 11. The germline gives CDR1 KGHSH, CDR2 LQKENI. The CDR3 is CASSLRLGTVTEAFF. The CDR3 nucleotides are TGTGCCAGCTCCCTAAGGCTCGGGACAGTCACTGAAGCTTTCTTT.